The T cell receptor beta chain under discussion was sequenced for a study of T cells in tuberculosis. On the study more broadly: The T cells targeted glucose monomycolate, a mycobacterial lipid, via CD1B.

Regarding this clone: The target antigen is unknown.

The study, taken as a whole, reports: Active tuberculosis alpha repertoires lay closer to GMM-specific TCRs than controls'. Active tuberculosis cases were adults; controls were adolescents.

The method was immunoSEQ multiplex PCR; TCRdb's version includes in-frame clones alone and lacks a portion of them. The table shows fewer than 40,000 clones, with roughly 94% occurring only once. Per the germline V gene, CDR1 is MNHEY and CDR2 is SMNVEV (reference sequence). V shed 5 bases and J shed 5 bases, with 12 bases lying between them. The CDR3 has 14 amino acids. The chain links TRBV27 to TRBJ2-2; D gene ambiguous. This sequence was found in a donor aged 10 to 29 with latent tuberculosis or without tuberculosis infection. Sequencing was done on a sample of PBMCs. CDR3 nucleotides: TGTGCCAGCAGTCTAGACCATTGGACCGGGGAGCTGTTTTTT. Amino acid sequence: CASSLDHWTGELFF.